This T cell receptor beta chain came from a study of T cell responses to AZD1222 COVID-19 vaccine. Clones were read by immunoSEQ multiplex PCR, and TCRdb kept only the in-frame ones, dropping some. Among approximately 110,000 clones listed, around 92% were seen once. Whole-study results and caveats: Recipients of two AZD1222 doses showed rising Spike-specific TCR breadth and depth. Among those given AZD1222, only five or six were seropositive at baseline. There were mostly white British donors and more females than males, and clonal diversity was possibly underestimated.

V shed 8 bases and J shed 1 base, with 11 bases lying between them. In germline, CDR1 is LGHDT, CDR2 YNNKEL (reference sequence). The CDR3 totals 13 residues. This clone was seen a handful of times. Its target is unknown. V usage is TRBV3-1 (or the pseudogene TRBV3-2) and J usage is TRBJ1-1, with D hard to call. The material was peripheral blood, obtained on day 0 of AZD1222 vaccination. The clonotype was recovered from an adult in good health. Here the CDR3 reads CASLGPRNTEAFF. CDR3 sequence (DNA): TGTGCCAGCTTAGGTCCAAGGAACACTGAAGCTTTCTTT.